This T cell receptor beta chain appears in the sequencing data of a study of cytomegalovirus exposure and HLA in healthy donors. Overall study findings and caveats: Certain indistinguishable V segments, among them TRBV6-2 and TRBV6-3, were excluded. Associated with cytomegalovirus, according to the listing, were about 160 TCR beta chains. When analyzed later, a missense DCLRE1C variant was found to be linked to TCR beta V- and J-gene trimming.

With respect to this clone: Its antigen is as yet unknown.

Healthy individuals who donated bone marrow served as the donors. The CDR3 spans 20 residues. Germline values: CDR1 ENHRY, CDR2 SYGVKD. V was pared by 5 bases and J by 5 bases, with 17 bases of the junction left unmatched. PCR was performed using 60 Vbeta and 13 Jbeta primers. Only in-frame clones appear in the TCRdb table, and some are missing; sequencing was by immunoSEQ multiplex PCR. Reported are 45,000 to 70,000 clones; the ten largest clones contain roughly 11%. Sequenced sample: PBMCs. The chain carries TRBV10-3 and TRBJ2-5, with TRBD2 matching over 16 bases. The source is a woman between 45 and 65 years old in good health and CMV-seropositive. The chain's CDR3 is CAISSPLGTSGRASGETQYF. The CDR3 nucleotides read TGTGCCATCAGTTCTCCTTTAGGGACTAGCGGGAGGGCCTCTGGGGAGACCCAGTACTTC.